The next 6 T cell receptor beta chains were all read from a single sample in a study of blood T cells in healthy people across ages. Through a sample-barcoded 5' primer and a J-beta primer mix, a second PCR was run for about 6 to 11 cycles. TCRdb re-called the 5' RACE reads through MiXCR, storing one row per CDR3 protein. The data contain about 1.6 million distinct CDR3 sequences, about 35% of them singletons. The sequencing sample was made of blood. These receptors all stem from a woman in her twenties or thirties in good health.

This clonotype has more than one count but fewer than ten. The rearrangement links TRBV7-6 to TRBJ2-7; TRBD2 aligns across 9 bases. This CDR3 has 14 amino acids. Looked up from germline, CDR1 is SGHVS and CDR2 is FNYEAQ. Trimming took 5 bases from V and 2 from J; bases not matched to a gene: 4. The CDR3 sequence: CASSTLAGPYEQYF. CDR3 bases: TGTGCCAGCAGCACCCTAGCGGGACCCTACGAGCAGTACTTC.

This clonotype occurred a few times. The chain joins TRBV30 to TRBJ2-3; D is perhaps TRBD1 or TRBD2 (5 bases each). CDR1 and CDR2 from the germline V gene are GTSNPN and SVGIG (reference sequence). CDR3 length: 13 amino acids. The V end was cut by 2 bases, the J end by 8 bases, with 14 bases between. The CDR3 loop reads CAWSRGPRGTQYF. The CDR3 region has the DNA TGTGCCTGGAGTAGGGGCCCACGGGGTACGCAGTATTTT.

The V gene is TRBV28, the J gene TRBJ2-2, with D unclear. Germline loops: CDR1 MDHEN, CDR2 SYDVKM. The ends were cut back, 10 bases at V and 4 bases at J, with 13 bases in the middle. This CDR3 has 13 amino acids. In DNA, the CDR3 is TGTGCCACAACAGAGGTGGGCACCGGGGAGCTGTTTTTT. Translating it yields CATTEVGTGELFF.

The chain links TRBV5-1 to TRBJ2-1, with D possibly matching TRBD2 (6 bases). V shed 4 bases and J shed 8 bases, with 19 bases lying between them. CDR1 SGHRS and CDR2 YFSETQ come from the germline V gene. CDR3 length: 15 residues. Written as DNA, the CDR3 is TGCGCCAGCAGCCTGGGGGACCCCCGGAGGGATGAGCAGTTCTTC. Protein sequence: CASSLGDPRRDEQFF.

The chain couples TRBV15 to TRBJ2-3, with TRBD2 as a possible D gene (5 bases). Trimming left V 0 bases short and J 0 bases short, with 19 bases between. Germline V gene data show CDR1 as LNHNV and CDR2 as YYDKDF (reference sequence). The CDR3 extends over 19 amino acids. This CDR3 reads CATSREHGRSLTSTDTQYF. CDR3 DNA sequence: TGTGCCACCAGCAGAGAACATGGGAGATCCCTGACGAGCACAGATACGCAGTATTTT. Using reference TRBV15 and TRBJ2-3 for the parts outside the CDR3, the full variable domain is DAMVIQNPRYQVTQFGKPVTLSCSQTLNHNVMYWYQQKSSQAPKLLFHYYDKDFNNEADTPDNFQSRRPNTSFCFLDIRSPGLGDTAMYLCATSREHGRSLTSTDTQYFGPGTRLTVL.

This chain connects TRBV5-5 to TRBJ1-2; possibly TRBD1 for D (6 bases). The germline V gene encodes CDR1 SGHKS and CDR2 YYEKEE (reference sequence). Trimming left V 0 bases short and J 4 bases short, with 16 bases between. The CDR3 spans 16 residues. CDR3 in DNA: TGTGCCAGCAGCTTGGCGGCAGGGGAGGTAGCCTATGGCTACACCTTC. This gives the protein CASSLAAGEVAYGYTF.